One and the same sample provided the 25 T cell receptor beta chains below, sequenced in a study of blood T cell repertoires in COVID-19. Using immunoSEQ multiplex PCR, the repertoire was profiled, and TCRdb retains in-frame clones only, with some absent. Of under 200,000 clones in the sample, roughly 80% were seen once. The material sequenced was peripheral blood. Receptor source: an elderly woman with COVID-19, enrolled during active disease.

The V gene is TRBV21-1, the J gene TRBJ1-5. TRBV21-1 is termed a pseudogene. This CDR3 has 11 residues. The CDR3, as DNA: TGTGCCAGCAGTCCCTATCAGCCCCAGCATTTT. Protein: CASSPYQPQHF.

The chain couples TRBV5-1 to TRBJ1-2, with D perhaps TRBD1 (6 bases). The CDR3 contains 16 residues. The V gene's germline CDR1 is SGHRS and CDR2 YFSETQ. Trimming pared 6 bases from V and 7 bases from J, leaving 25 bases between. This CDR3 reads CASTVSPGASGSGYTF. In DNA form, the CDR3 reads TGCGCCAGCACCGTGTCCCCAGGGGCCTCAGGAAGTGGCTACACCTTC. Based on the CDR3 plus reference TRBV5-1 and TRBJ1-2, the full variable domain is KAGVTQTPRYLIKTRGQQVTLSCSPISGHRSVSWYQQTPGQGLQFLFEYFSETQRNKGNFPGRFSGRQFSNSRSEMNVSTLELGDSALYLCASTVSPGASGSGYTFGSGTRLTVV.

This clone has more than one count but fewer than ten. V and J are TRBV9 and TRBJ1-2; 10 bases fit TRBD1. Losses at the gene ends were 3 bases for V and 7 bases for J; bases not matched to a gene: 3. The CDR3 consists of 13 residues. From germline, CDR1 is SGDLS and CDR2 YYNGEE. The CDR3 DNA reads as TGTGCCAGCAGCGAGGGACAGGGGTTTGGCTACACCTTC. Its protein product is CASSEGQGFGYTF.

The CDR3 here is CASSETGTYGYTF. DNA for the CDR3: TGTGCCAGCAGTGAGACAGGGACCTATGGCTACACCTTC. The genes are TRBV25-1 and TRBJ1-2, with 7 bases matching TRBD1. V was clipped by 3 bases and J by 4 bases; unmatched bases: 2. Germline CDR1 and CDR2: MGHDK and SYGVNS. The CDR3 sequence is 13 residues long.

This clone has a single count. The rearrangement uses TRBV7-3 and TRBJ2-1; tentative D call: TRBD1 (5 bases). Deletions cut 7 bases from V and 5 bases from J, with 12 bases between. CDR3 size: 13 residues. Germline values: CDR1 SGHTA, CDR2 FQGTGA. This CDR3 reads CASTSRVHNEQFF. The CDR3 region has the DNA TGTGCCAGCACCAGCAGGGTTCACAATGAGCAGTTCTTC.

The CDR3 nucleotides are TGTGCCAGTAGCCGGGTGAGGGACACCATATATTTT. Its protein product is CASSRVRDTIYF. J is TRBJ1-3 and V is TRBV19; the D is unclear. This CDR3 region has 12 residues. Germline V CDR1 and CDR2: LNHDA, SQIVND (reference sequence). V lost 6 bases to trimming and J lost 8 bases, with 11 bases between them.

The chain has TRBV12-3 or TRBV12-4 and TRBJ1-2, with D possibly being TRBD1 (5 bases). The CDR3 has 13 residues. Trimming took off 7 bases at V and 5 bases at J, with 14 bases between the two ends. The CDR3 region has the DNA TGTGCCAGCAAATTAAGAGACAGATATGGCTACACCTTC. Amino acid sequence: CASKLRDRYGYTF.

This clone has just a few counts. J is TRBJ2-5 and V is TRBV5-6, with 14 bases that match TRBD2. Per the germline V gene, CDR1 is SGHDT and CDR2 is YYEEEE. With V trimmed by 3 bases and J by 5 bases, 9 bases remained unmatched. The CDR3 extends over 17 amino acids. This CDR3 reads CASSWGLAGVRGETQYF. CDR3 sequence (DNA): TGTGCCAGCAGCTGGGGACTAGCGGGAGTAAGGGGGGAGACCCAGTACTTC. Filled out from reference TRBV5-6 and TRBJ2-5, the complete variable domain reads DAGVTQSPTHLIKTRGQQVTLRCSPKSGHDTVSWYQQALGQGPQFIFQYYEEEERQRGNFPDRFSGHQFPNYSSELNVNALLLGDSALYLCASSWGLAGVRGETQYFGPGTRLLVL.

This sequence joins TRBV19 and TRBJ1-4; the D gene is possibly TRBD1 (6 bases). This CDR3 has 15 residues. Germline V gene data show CDR1 as LNHDA and CDR2 as SQIVND (reference sequence). The ends were cut back, 4 bases at V and 6 bases at J, with 15 bases in the middle. CDR3 sequence: CASSKGGAAYEKLFF. As DNA, the CDR3 is TGTGCCAGTAGTAAGGGGGGGGCCGCGTATGAAAAACTGTTTTTT.

The CDR3 DNA follows: TGTGCCACCCAATTAGCGGGGGCGAATGAGCAGTTCTTC. The encoded protein is CATQLAGANEQFF. The chain couples TRBV24-1 to TRBJ2-1, with 9 bases lining up with TRBD2. After removal of 9 bases from V and 7 bases from J, the junction contained 6 bases not matched to a gene. This CDR3 comprises 13 residues. CDR1 and CDR2 (germline): KGHDR, SFDVKD.

The chain combines TRBV29-1 with TRBJ1-1, with unresolved D. The V end was cut by 0 bases, the J end by 3 bases, with 2 bases between. The CDR3 runs to 11 residues. Germline V gene sequence: CDR1 SQVTM, CDR2 ANQGSEA. Here the CDR3 reads CSVEDYTEAFF. DNA of the CDR3: TGCAGCGTTGAAGACTACACTGAAGCTTTCTTT.

This clone was observed a handful of times. The chain recombines TRBV19 with TRBJ2-7, with 9 bases matching TRBD2. J lost 0 bases, V lost 5 bases, and 2 bases had no gene match. Germline values: CDR1 LNHDA, CDR2 SQIVND (reference sequence). The CDR3 loop spans 14 amino acids. The CDR3 nucleotides read TGTGCCAGTAGTCTTAGCGGGGGCTCCTACGAGCAGTACTTC. Its translation: CASSLSGGSYEQYF.

The chain couples TRBV4-1 to TRBJ2-6, with 7 nucleotides matching TRBD1. The CDR3 length is 18 residues. V shed 2 bases, J shed 2 bases, and the junction held 9 bases outside the gene matches. Germline CDR1 and CDR2: MGHRA and YSYEKL. The CDR3 DNA reads TGCGCCAGCAGCCAACCACAGGGGATTATGGCTGGGGCCAACGTCCTGACTTTC. Translated, it gives CASSQPQGIMAGANVLTF.

This chain uses TRBV6-6 with TRBJ2-6; TRBD1 might be the D (5 bases). CDR1 is MNHNY, CDR2 SVGAGI, per germline (reference sequence). Trimming pared 5 bases from V and 2 bases from J, leaving 16 bases between. The CDR3 has 17 residues. The CDR3 DNA reads TGTGCCAGCAGTCTTAATGAAGGGGCTGCTGGGGCCAACGTCCTGACTTTC. This translates into CASSLNEGAAGANVLTF.

The chain employs TRBV6-5 and TRBJ1-3; the D is unclear. Germline CDR1 MNHEY, CDR2 SVGAGI. V was shortened by 8 bases and J by 4 bases, with 15 bases between the two germline ends. This CDR3 is 14 amino acids long. The CDR3 loop is CASLTTSAGNTIYF. The CDR3 nucleotides read TGTGCCAGCCTTACTACATCGGCGGGAAACACCATATATTTT.

This chain joins TRBV19 and TRBJ2-5, with D perhaps matching TRBD1 (6 bases). Germline CDR1 and CDR2: LNHDA and SQIVND (reference sequence). CDR3 length: 13 residues. The V end lost 5 bases, the J end lost 6 bases, and 13 bases lay between the germline ends. The CDR3 DNA reads TGTGCCAGTAGTGTTGACAGGACGAAGACCCAGTACTTC. Its translation: CASSVDRTKTQYF.

V gene TRBV19 combines with J gene TRBJ1-5; D gene uncertain. In germline, CDR1 is LNHDA, CDR2 SQIVND (reference sequence). CDR3 length: 16 residues. V was cut by 5 bases and J by 4 bases, with 18 bases left in between. The CDR3 region is CASSRTYTRRNQPQHF. CDR3 nucleotides: TGTGCCAGTAGTCGCACTTATACCCGTCGTAATCAGCCCCAGCATTTT.

The genes are TRBV5-1 and TRBJ1-2, with 9 bases matching TRBD1. V lost 5 bases, J lost 4 bases, and 6 bases stayed unmatched. Looked up from germline, CDR1 is SGHRS and CDR2 is YFSETQ. The CDR3 extends over 14 amino acids. This CDR3 is CASRNGTGIYGYTF. CDR3 DNA: TGCGCCAGCAGGAACGGGACAGGGATCTATGGCTACACCTTC.

The genes are TRBV6-5 and TRBJ2-7; 7 bases match TRBD1. Germline V CDR1 and CDR2: MNHEY, SVGAGI. Trimming removed 4 bases from V and 2 bases from J; junction bases left unmatched: 11. The CDR3 is made up of 16 amino acids. The CDR3 bases are TGTGCCAGCAGTTCTATAGGACAGGTTCTTACCTACGAGCAGTACTTC. It specifies CASSSIGQVLTYEQYF.

The V call is TRBV2, the J call TRBJ2-5, with D possibly TRBD1 on 5 matching bases. Trimming took 3 bases from V and 5 from J, leaving 28 bases between them. The CDR3 extends over 19 amino acids. Per the germline V gene, CDR1 is SNHLY and CDR2 is FYNNEI. For the CDR3, the DNA is TGTGCCAGCAGTGACGACAGAGCGCCCACCTGGTTAAGGATGGAGACCCAGTACTTC. Translated: CASSDDRAPTWLRMETQYF.

This clone appeared a few times. The CDR3 DNA follows: TGTGCCAGTAGTTCACCCGGGAGCCCCAAGGCTTTCTTT. Protein: CASSSPGSPKAFF. This chain joins TRBV19 and TRBJ1-1; D is uncertain. Per germline, CDR1 LNHDA and CDR2 SQIVND (reference sequence). This CDR3 has 13 residues. V lost 5 bases to trimming and J lost 11 bases, with 18 bases between them.

This rearrangement joins TRBV7-9 to TRBJ2-7, with 7 bases lining up with TRBD1. CDR1 is SEHNR and CDR2 is FQNEAQ in the germline V gene (reference sequence). The CDR3 has 13 residues. Losses at the gene ends were 5 bases for V and 2 bases for J; bases not matched to a gene: 3. CDR3 sequence reads: CASSLTGTYEQYF. The CDR3 nucleotides are TGTGCCAGCAGCCTGACAGGGACCTACGAGCAGTACTTC.

This clone has just a few counts. The chain joins TRBV19 to TRBJ1-2; TRBD1 aligns across 12 bases. Germline CDR1 is LNHDA and CDR2 is SQIVND (reference sequence). Trimming at V came to 4 bases and at J to 8 bases, leaving 11 bases not matched to a gene. This CDR3 is built from 16 residues. CDR3 sequence (DNA): TGTGCCAGTAGTACCCGATCCGGGACAGGGGGCGAAGGCTACACCTTC. Encoded protein: CASSTRSGTGGEGYTF.

The chain uses TRBV7-9 and TRBJ2-5; the match to TRBD2 covers 11 bases. The germline gives CDR1 SEHNR, CDR2 FQNEAQ (reference sequence). CDR3 length: 16 amino acids. With 7 bases clipped from V and 1 base from J, the junction kept 8 bases outside the gene matches. CDR3 sequence (DNA): TGTGCCAGCACCTATTCTAGCGGGGGGCTCCAAGAGACCCAGTACTTC. The encoded protein is CASTYSSGGLQETQYF.

CDR3 sequence (DNA): TGCGCCAGCAGCTTGCGGCAGGGAAGGGCAGATACGCAGTATTTT. As protein: CASSLRQGRADTQYF. The genes are TRBV5-1 and TRBJ2-3, with a weak D call TRBD1 (5 bases). Deletions cut 1 base from V and 4 bases from J, with 13 bases between. The CDR3 contains 15 residues. The germline V gene has CDR1 SGHRS and CDR2 YFSETQ.